The 5 T cell receptor beta chains listed next were all sequenced from one sample in a study of T cell clonality in common variable immunodeficiency. Repertoires were generated with immunoSEQ multiplex PCR, while TCRdb's copy carries only in-frame clones and drops some. The profile covers some 28,000 clones, none occurring a single time. Specimen: peripheral blood mononuclear cells. These receptors were collected from a person between 18 and 75 years old in good health.

At least ten counts were recorded for this clone. The read gets to within 3 residues of the CDR3 end, and the germline J gene fills in the rest. The chain carries TRBV20-1 and TRBJ1-4; D may be TRBD1 (6 bases). V lost 4 bases, J lost 8 bases, and 11 bases lay in between. Germline V gives CDR1 DFQATT, CDR2 SNEGSKA (reference sequence). The CDR3 spans 12 residues. Incomplete CDR3 DNA: TGCAGTGCTATTGGACAGCTCGAAAAA. Protein product: CSAIGQLEK. The complete CDR3 reads CSAIGQLEKLFF.

This clone has a count of ten or more. The sequence runs out 3 residues before the end of the CDR3; the remainder is reconstructed from the germline J gene. The chain has TRBV7-6 and TRBJ1-1, with 7 bases fitting TRBD1. Germline V lookup: CDR1 SGHVS, CDR2 FNYEAQ. This CDR3 comprises 14 residues. The trim removed 5 bases at V and 1 base at J, leaving 4 bases unmatched. The chain's CDR3 is CASSARGWNTEAFF. The covered CDR3 bases are TGTGCCAGCAGCGCCAGGGGGTGGAACACTGAA.

This clone was seen ten or more times. The read terminates 3 residues ahead of where the CDR3 ends, so the germline J gene completes it. This chain joins TRBV29-1 and TRBJ2-7, with D unresolved. V was shortened by 4 bases and J by 0 bases, with 10 bases between the two germline ends. CDR1 SQVTM and CDR2 ANQGSEA come from the germline V gene. The CDR3 spans 13 residues. The sequenced part of the CDR3 DNA is TGCAGCGTTGGGGCAGACACCTCCTACGAG. Encoded protein: CSVGADTSYE. The entire CDR3 reads CSVGADTSYEQYF.

Ten or more counts support this clone. Read coverage stops 3 residues before the CDR3 terminus; the germline J gene supplies the remainder. The rearrangement links TRBV5-1 to TRBJ1-1; D perhaps matches TRBD1 (5 bases). Per the germline V gene, CDR1 is SGHRS and CDR2 is YFSETQ. V was pared by 1 base and J by 5 bases, with 15 bases between. This CDR3 has 15 residues. The CDR3 spells CASSLSAGGRTEAFF. The sequenced part of the CDR3 DNA is TGCGCCAGCAGCTTGTCCGCGGGGGGTCGAACTGAA.

This clone was recorded at least ten times. At one boundary the junction diverges from the germline segment, which might be a read error. The sequence runs out 3 residues before the end of the CDR3; the remainder is reconstructed from the germline J gene. The J gene is TRBJ2-3, the V gene TRBV4-2, with 11 bases aligning to TRBD2. This CDR3 spans 18 amino acids. Germline CDR1 and CDR2: LGHNA and YNFKEQ. This CDR3 is CASSQEVGLAGSTDTQYF. The CDR3 bases that were read are TGCGCCAGCAGCCAAGAGGTTGGACTAGCGGGTTCCACAGATACG.